This TCR beta chain was sequenced in a study of CD8 T cells in ankylosing spondylitis. This CDR3 spans 13 amino acids. Germline V gives CDR1 KGHSH, CDR2 LQKENI. With V trimmed by 3 bases and J by 6 bases, 4 bases remained unmatched. This clonotype appeared a few times. TCRdb re-called the 5' RACE reads through MiXCR, storing one row per CDR3 protein. The data contain roughly 240,000 distinct CDR3 sequences, under 35% of them singletons. The sequence came from a male donor with ankylosing spondylitis or in good health (not recorded which). The sequenced sample was blood, either unsorted or a sorted T cell fraction (not recorded which). V usage is TRBV18 and J usage is TRBJ1-1; 7 nucleotides match TRBD1. CDR3 protein: CASSPRQGSEAFF. Written as DNA, the CDR3 is TGTGCCAGCTCACCTCGACAGGGTTCTGAAGCTTTCTTT.